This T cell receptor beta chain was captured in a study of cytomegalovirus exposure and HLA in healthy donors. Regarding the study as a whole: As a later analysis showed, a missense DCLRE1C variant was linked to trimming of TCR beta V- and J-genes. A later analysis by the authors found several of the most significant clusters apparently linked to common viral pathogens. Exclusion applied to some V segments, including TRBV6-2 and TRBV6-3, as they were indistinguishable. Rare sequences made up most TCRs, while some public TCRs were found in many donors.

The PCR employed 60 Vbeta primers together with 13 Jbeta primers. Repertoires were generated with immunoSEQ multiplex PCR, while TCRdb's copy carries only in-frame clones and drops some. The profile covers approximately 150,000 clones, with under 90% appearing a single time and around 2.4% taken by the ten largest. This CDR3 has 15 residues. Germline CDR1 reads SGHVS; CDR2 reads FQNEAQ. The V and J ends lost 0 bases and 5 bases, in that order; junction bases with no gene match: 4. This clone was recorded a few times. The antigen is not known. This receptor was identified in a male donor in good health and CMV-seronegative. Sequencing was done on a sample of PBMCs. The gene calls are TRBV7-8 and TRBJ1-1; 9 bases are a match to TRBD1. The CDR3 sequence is CASSLANRGRTEAFF. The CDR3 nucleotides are TGTGCCAGCAGCTTAGCGAACAGGGGGCGGACTGAAGCTTTCTTT.